These T cell receptor beta chains were read from a single sample in a study of T cell repertoires in cytomegalovirus infection. TCRdb re-called the reads with MiXCR, one entry per CDR3 protein. The table records some 240,000 distinct CDR3 sequences, approximately 15% of them present only once. The sample taken for sequencing was CD8+ T cells from PBMCs. The receptors stem from a human donor in good health (CMV status not recorded). Some clones in this sample may be carry-over from other donors' samples. The CDR3 runs from the conserved cysteine through the conserved F or W. Fields, in order: J gene, D gene, V gene, CDR3 protein. The D gene is left open where the match is weak.

J: TRBJ2-7
D: -
V: TRBV10-3
CDR3: CAISVLVDSSYEQYF

J: TRBJ2-1
D: TRBD1
V: TRBV11-2
CDR3: CASIDHAGTGSWDEQFF

J: TRBJ2-1
D: -
V: TRBV3-1
CDR3: CASSQDRFGHGRNEQFF

J: TRBJ2-4
D: -
V: TRBV7-2
CDR3: CASSFSNSLLAKNIQYF

J: TRBJ1-6
D: -
V: TRBV7-6
CDR3: CASSLSHSSDSPLHF

J: TRBJ2-3
D: -
V: TRBV5-1
CDR3: CASSAERFGLLRDTQYF

J: TRBJ2-2
D: -
V: TRBV2
CDR3: CAIQGSNTGELFF

J: TRBJ1-5
D: -
V: TRBV12-3/TRBV12-4
CDR3: CASSFRQQFNQPQHF

J: TRBJ2-7
D: -
V: TRBV15
CDR3: CATSRGNRGATPISYEQYF

J: TRBJ1-1
D: -
V: TRBV7-6
CDR3: CASSLGGGSNTEAFF

J: TRBJ2-1
D: TRBD2
V: TRBV28
CDR3: CASSFSVTSGGAEEQFF

J: TRBJ1-6
D: -
V: TRBV6-6
CDR3: CASTPSPSTSPLHF

J: TRBJ2-7
D: TRBD1
V: TRBV6-5
CDR3: CASSYGTAEQYF

J: TRBJ1-5
D: -
V: TRBV28
CDR3: CASSLDRINQPQHF

J: TRBJ2-1
D: -
V: TRBV7-8
CDR3: CASSQWGGPSNEQFF

J: TRBJ2-3
D: -
V: TRBV7-4
CDR3: CASSLAGVDTDTQYF

J: TRBJ2-7
D: TRBD2
V: TRBV28
CDR3: CASSLWSTGLGFYEQYF

J: TRBJ2-5
D: TRBD2
V: TRBV20-1
CDR3: CSASTRGEETQYF

J: TRBJ1-4
D: TRBD1
V: TRBV7-9
CDR3: CASSPWRTGPLTNEKLFF

J: TRBJ1-1
D: -
V: TRBV18
CDR3: CASSRDLGWGNTEAFF

J: TRBJ1-2
D: -
V: TRBV29-1
CDR3: CSVGRLGQYYGYTF

J: TRBJ2-7
D: TRBD1
V: TRBV4-1
CDR3: CASSQDSGTGAGSYEQYF

J: TRBJ2-5
D: -
V: TRBV12-3/TRBV12-4
CDR3: CASSPPPRGETQYF

J: TRBJ2-7
D: -
V: TRBV14
CDR3: CASSLRTGANEQYF

J: TRBJ1-2
D: TRBD1
V: TRBV7-9
CDR3: CASSLTGDGYTF

J: TRBJ1-4
D: -
V: TRBV27
CDR3: CASSLAENGKLFF

J: TRBJ2-5
D: TRBD2
V: TRBV7-8
CDR3: CASSPLKLAGGETQYF

J: TRBJ2-3
D: -
V: TRBV7-6
CDR3: CASSQASTDTQYF

J: TRBJ2-1
D: TRBD2
V: TRBV29-1
CDR3: CSVIGLAGSSYNEQFF

J: TRBJ1-5
D: -
V: TRBV7-2
CDR3: CASSLDARPNQPQHF

J: TRBJ2-7
D: TRBD1
V: TRBV7-2
CDR3: CASSFPGGYYEQYF

J: TRBJ2-1
D: TRBD2
V: TRBV7-9
CDR3: CASSLTSGDEQFF

J: TRBJ2-7
D: TRBD1
V: TRBV28
CDR3: CASSLQGEISSYEQYF

J: TRBJ2-7
D: TRBD1
V: TRBV18
CDR3: CASSPRGQDLLEQYF

J: TRBJ1-6
D: -
V: TRBV14
CDR3: CASSSTQGLQSPLHF

J: TRBJ1-1
D: -
V: TRBV6-2/TRBV6-3
CDR3: CASRPLSGGNTEAFF

J: TRBJ2-7
D: -
V: TRBV12-3/TRBV12-4
CDR3: CASSYGGRREQYF

J: TRBJ1-5
D: TRBD1
V: TRBV20-1
CDR3: CSAVPGGNQPQHF